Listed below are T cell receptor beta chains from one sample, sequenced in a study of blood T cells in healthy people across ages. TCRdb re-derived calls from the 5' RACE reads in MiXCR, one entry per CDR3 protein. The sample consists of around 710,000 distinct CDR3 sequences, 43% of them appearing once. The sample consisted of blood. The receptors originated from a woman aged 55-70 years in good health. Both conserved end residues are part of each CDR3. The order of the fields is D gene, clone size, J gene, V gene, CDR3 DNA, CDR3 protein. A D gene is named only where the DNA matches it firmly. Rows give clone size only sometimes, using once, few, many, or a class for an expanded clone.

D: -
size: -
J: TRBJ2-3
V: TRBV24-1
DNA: TGTGCCACCAGTGATTTCCCGGGACGGGGAGCGGATACGCAGTATTTT
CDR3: CATSDFPGRGADTQYF

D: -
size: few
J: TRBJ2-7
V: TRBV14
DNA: TGTGCCAGCAGCCAAGAGTTAGACCGACCCCAGTACTTC
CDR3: CASSQELDRPQYF

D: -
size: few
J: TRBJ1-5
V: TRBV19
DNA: TGTGCCAGTAGTATGTTACGTAGGGATCAGCCCCAGCATTTT
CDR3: CASSMLRRDQPQHF

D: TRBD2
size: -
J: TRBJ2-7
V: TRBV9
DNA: TGTGCCAGCAGTCCTAGGCCTAGCGGGAGGGCCGGCTCCTACGAGCAGTACTTC
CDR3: CASSPRPSGRAGSYEQYF

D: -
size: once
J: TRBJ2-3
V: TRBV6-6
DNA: TGTGCCAGCAGTACCGGAAACTCTTCCCCCGGGTTCACGCAGTATTTT
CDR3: CASSTGNSSPGFTQYF

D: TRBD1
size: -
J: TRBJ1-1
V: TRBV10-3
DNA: TGTGCCATCAGTGAGCCTTCGACAGGGGGCCATACTGAAGCTTTCTTT
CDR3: CAISEPSTGGHTEAFF

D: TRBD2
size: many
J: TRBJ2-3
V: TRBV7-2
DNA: TGTGCCAGCAGCCCCCGGGCGGGGGCAGATACGCAGTATTTT
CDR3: CASSPRAGADTQYF

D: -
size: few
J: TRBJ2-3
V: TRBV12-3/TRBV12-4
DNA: TGTGCCAGCAGCACGGGACTCCCCGATACGCAGTATTTT
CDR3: CASSTGLPDTQYF

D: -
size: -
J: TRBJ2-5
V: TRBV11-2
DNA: TGTGCCAGCAGCCAAATCAACGGGGGGCCATGGGAGACCCAGTACTTC
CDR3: CASSQINGGPWETQYF

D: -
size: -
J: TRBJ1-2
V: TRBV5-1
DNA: TGCGCCAGCAGCTTGGCCAGTGCAGCGACTAACTATGGCTACACCTTC
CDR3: CASSLASAATNYGYTF

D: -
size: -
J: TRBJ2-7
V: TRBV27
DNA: TGTGCCAGCAGTGTAAGCAGTTCCCACGAGCAGTACTTC
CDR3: CASSVSSSHEQYF

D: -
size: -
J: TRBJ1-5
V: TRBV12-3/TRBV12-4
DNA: TGTGCCAGCAGTTTAAAGGGCGGGGAAGGTCAGCCCCAGCATTTT
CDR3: CASSLKGGEGQPQHF

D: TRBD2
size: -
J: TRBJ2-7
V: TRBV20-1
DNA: TGCAGTGCTAGGGCTAGCGGGAGCAGGAATGAGCAGTACTTC
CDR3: CSARASGSRNEQYF

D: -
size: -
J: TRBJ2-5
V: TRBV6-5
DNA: TGTGCCAGCAGTTACAAGCCATACCAAGAGACCCAGTACTTC
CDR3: CASSYKPYQETQYF

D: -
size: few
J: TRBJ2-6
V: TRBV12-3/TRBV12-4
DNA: TGTGCCAGCAGTCCGGCGGGGGCCTTCAACGTCCTGACTTTC
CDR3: CASSPAGAFNVLTF

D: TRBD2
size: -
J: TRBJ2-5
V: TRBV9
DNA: TGTGCCAGTAGCGGGTTCGGGGAGGGGTCAGAGACCCAGTACTTC
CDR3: CASSGFGEGSETQYF

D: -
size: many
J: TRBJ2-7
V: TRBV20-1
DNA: TGCAGTGCTAGTTACGGAGCGGGCGAGCAGTACTTC
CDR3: CSASYGAGEQYF

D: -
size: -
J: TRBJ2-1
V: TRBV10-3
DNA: TGTGCCGTCAGCCCCGGACAGGAGGGCAATGAGCAGTTCTTC
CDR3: CAVSPGQEGNEQFF

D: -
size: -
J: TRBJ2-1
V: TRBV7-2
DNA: TGTGCCAGCAGCTTCCGTTCTCTGGGGGGAAACAATGAGCAGTTCTTC
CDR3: CASSFRSLGGNNEQFF

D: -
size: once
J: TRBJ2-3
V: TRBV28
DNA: TGTGCCAGCAAGCTAAGCGGCCTCCTACCAGCGCCGAACACAGATACGCAGTATTTT
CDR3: CASKLSGLLPAPNTDTQYF

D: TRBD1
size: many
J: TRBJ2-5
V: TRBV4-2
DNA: TGTGCCAGCAGCCAAGGGACAGGGGGTCGGGAGACCCAGTACTTC
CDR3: CASSQGTGGRETQYF

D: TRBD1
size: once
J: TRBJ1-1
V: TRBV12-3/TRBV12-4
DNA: TGTGCCGGCAGTGTACGGGACAGGGGGGTAGCTTTCTTT
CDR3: CAGSVRDRGVAFF

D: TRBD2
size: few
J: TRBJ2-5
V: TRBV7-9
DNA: TGTGCCAGCAGCTTAGAGCGGGGGCGGGAGACCCAGTACTTC
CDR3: CASSLERGRETQYF

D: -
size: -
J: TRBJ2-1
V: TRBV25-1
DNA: TGTGCCAGCAGTGATCTACGAGCTTACAATGAGCAGTTCTTC
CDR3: CASSDLRAYNEQFF

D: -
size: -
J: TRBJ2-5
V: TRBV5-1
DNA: TGCGCCTCCACCCGAGAGAGGGGAGGCCAAGAGACCCAGTACTTC
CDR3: CASTRERGGQETQYF

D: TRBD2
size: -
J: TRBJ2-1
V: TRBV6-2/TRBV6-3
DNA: TGTGCCAGCAGTCCCGGGACTAGCGGGGCCAATGAGCAGTTCTTC
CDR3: CASSPGTSGANEQFF

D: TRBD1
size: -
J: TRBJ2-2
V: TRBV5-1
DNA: TGCGCCAGCAGCTTGGGGCCGATTGGACAGGGAACCGGGGAGCTGTTTTTT
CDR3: CASSLGPIGQGTGELFF

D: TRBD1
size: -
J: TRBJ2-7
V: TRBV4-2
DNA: TGTGCCAGCAGCCATGAATCCGGGACAGGGGGCGACGAGCAGTACTTC
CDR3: CASSHESGTGGDEQYF

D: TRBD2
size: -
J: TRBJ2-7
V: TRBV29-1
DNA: TGCAGCGTTGAAGATCTGGGGGGGGACGAGCAGTACTTC
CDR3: CSVEDLGGDEQYF

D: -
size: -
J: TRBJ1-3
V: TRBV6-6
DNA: TGTGCCAGCAGTTACTCGGTCGTACCTGGAAACACCATATATTTT
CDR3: CASSYSVVPGNTIYF

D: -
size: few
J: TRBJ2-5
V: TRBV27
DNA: TGTGCCAGCAGAAACCCCAGTGAGACCCAGTACTTC
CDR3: CASRNPSETQYF

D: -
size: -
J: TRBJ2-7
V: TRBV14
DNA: TGTGCCAGCAGCCAATATCTCGGGGGGCGAGTAGGCTACGAGCAGTACTTC
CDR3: CASSQYLGGRVGYEQYF

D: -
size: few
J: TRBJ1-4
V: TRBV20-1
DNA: TGCAGTGCTATTGACCGATTATCAACTAATGAAAAACTGTTTTTT
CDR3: CSAIDRLSTNEKLFF

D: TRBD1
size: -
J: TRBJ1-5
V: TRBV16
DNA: TGTGCCAGCAGCCAATCGGGACAGGGGAACCAGCCCCAGCATTTT
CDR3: CASSQSGQGNQPQHF

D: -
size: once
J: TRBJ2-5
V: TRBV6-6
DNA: TGTGCCAACAGTCAATTAACAGGTCCAGAGACCCAGTACTTC
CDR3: CANSQLTGPETQYF

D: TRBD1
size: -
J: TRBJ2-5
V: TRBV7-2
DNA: TGTGCCAGCAGCTTAGTTGGGACAGGGGGGGGAGAGACCCAGTACTTC
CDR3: CASSLVGTGGGETQYF

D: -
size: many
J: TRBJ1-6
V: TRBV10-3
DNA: TGTGCCATCAGTGATGTGGGGGTTTCACCCCTCCACTTT
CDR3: CAISDVGVSPLHF

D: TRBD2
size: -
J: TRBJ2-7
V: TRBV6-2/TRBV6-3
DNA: TGTGCCAGCAGTGAAACTAGCGGGGCCTACGAGCAGTACTTC
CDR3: CASSETSGAYEQYF

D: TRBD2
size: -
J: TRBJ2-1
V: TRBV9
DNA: TGTGCCAGCAGCGTGGGGGGGGGATATTCCTACAATGAGCAGTTCTTC
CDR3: CASSVGGGYSYNEQFF